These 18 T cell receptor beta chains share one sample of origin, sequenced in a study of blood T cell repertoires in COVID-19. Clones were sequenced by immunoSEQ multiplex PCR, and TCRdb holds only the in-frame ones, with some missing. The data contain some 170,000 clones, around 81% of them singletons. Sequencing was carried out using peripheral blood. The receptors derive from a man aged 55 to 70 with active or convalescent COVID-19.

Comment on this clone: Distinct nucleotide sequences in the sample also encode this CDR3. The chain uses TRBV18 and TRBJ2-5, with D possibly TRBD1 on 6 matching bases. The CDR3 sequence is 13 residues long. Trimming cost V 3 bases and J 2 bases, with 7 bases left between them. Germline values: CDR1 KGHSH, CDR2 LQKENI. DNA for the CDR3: TGTGCCAGCTCACCGGGACAACAAGAGACCCAGTACTTC. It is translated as CASSPGQQETQYF. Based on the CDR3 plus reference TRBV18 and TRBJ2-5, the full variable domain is NAGVMQNPRHLVRRRGQEARLRCSPMKGHSHVYWYRQLPEEGLKFMVYLQKENIIDESGMPKERFSAEFPKEGPSILRIQQVVRGDSAAYFCASSPGQQETQYFGPGTRLLVL.

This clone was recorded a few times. The CDR3 spells CASSLFGPTSDVGETQYF. CDR3 nucleotides: TGCGCCAGCAGCTTATTCGGTCCAACTAGCGATGTAGGAGAGACCCAGTACTTC. The V gene is TRBV5-1, the J gene TRBJ2-5; 7 bases are a match to TRBD2. The CDR3 is 18 amino acids. V lost 2 bases to trimming and J lost 4 bases; unmatched junction nucleotides: 17. Germline-derived CDR1 and CDR2 are SGHRS and YFSETQ. Combining the CDR3 with reference TRBV5-1 and TRBJ2-5 gives the whole variable domain KAGVTQTPRYLIKTRGQQVTLSCSPISGHRSVSWYQQTPGQGLQFLFEYFSETQRNKGNFPGRFSGRQFSNSRSEMNVSTLELGDSALYLCASSLFGPTSDVGETQYFGPGTRLLVL.

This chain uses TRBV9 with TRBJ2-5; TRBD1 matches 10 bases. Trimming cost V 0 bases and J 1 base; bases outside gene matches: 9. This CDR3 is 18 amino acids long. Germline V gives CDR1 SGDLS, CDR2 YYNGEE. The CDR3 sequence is CASSVGVSGTGAQETQYF. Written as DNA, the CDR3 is TGTGCCAGCAGCGTAGGCGTTTCGGGGACAGGGGCCCAAGAGACCCAGTACTTC.

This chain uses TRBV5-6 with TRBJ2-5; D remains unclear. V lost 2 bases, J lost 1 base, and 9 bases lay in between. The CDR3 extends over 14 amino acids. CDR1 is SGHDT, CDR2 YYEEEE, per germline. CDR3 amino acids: CASSFRFRQETQYF. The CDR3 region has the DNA TGTGCCAGCAGCTTCAGGTTTCGCCAAGAGACCCAGTACTTC.

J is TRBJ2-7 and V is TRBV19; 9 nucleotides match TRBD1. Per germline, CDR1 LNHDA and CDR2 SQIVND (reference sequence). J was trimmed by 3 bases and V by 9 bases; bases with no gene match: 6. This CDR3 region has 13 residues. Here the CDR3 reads CARIQGAVYEQYF. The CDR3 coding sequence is TGTGCCAGGATACAGGGGGCGGTCTACGAGCAGTACTTC.

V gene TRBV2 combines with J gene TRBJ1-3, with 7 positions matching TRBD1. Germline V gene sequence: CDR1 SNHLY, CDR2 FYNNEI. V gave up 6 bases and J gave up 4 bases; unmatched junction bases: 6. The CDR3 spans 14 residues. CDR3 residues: CASRATGSGNTIYF. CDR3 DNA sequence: TGTGCCAGCAGAGCGACAGGGTCCGGAAACACCATATATTTT.

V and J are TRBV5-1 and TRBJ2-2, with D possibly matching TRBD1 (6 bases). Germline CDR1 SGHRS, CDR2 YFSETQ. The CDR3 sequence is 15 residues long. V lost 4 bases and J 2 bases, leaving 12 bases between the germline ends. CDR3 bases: TGCGCCAGCAGCACTACGACAGGAAACACCGGGGAGCTGTTTTTT. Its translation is CASSTTTGNTGELFF.

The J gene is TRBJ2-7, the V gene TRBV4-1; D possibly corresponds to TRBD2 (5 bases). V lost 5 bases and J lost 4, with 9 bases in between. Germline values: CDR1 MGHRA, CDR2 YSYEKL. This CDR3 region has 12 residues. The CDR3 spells CASSLDSYEQYF. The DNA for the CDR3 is TGCGCCAGCAGCTTGGACTCATACGAGCAGTACTTC.

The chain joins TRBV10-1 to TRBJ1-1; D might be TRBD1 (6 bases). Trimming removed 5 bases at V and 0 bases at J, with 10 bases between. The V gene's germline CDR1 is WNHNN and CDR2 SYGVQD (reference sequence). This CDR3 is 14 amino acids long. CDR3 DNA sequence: TGCGCCAGCAGTTACAGGGACATGAACACTGAAGCTTTCTTT. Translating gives CASSYRDMNTEAFF.

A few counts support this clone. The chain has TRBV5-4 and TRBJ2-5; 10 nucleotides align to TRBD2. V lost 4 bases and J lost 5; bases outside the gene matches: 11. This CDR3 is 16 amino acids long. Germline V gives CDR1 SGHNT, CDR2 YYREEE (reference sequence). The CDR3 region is CASSPGSGGARETQYF. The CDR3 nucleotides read TGTGCCAGCAGCCCGGGGAGCGGGGGGGCTAGGGAGACCCAGTACTTC.

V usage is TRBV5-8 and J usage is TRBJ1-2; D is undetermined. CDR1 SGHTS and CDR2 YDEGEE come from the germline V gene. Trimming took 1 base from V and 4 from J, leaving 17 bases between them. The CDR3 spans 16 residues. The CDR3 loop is CASSLPPGRVGYGYTF. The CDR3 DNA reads TGTGCCAGCAGCTTGCCGCCGGGGAGGGTTGGCTATGGCTACACCTTC.

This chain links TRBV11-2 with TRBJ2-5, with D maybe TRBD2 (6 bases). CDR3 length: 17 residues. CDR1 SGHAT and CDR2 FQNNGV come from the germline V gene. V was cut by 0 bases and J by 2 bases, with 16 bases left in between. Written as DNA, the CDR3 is TGTGCCAGCAGCTTAGATAGGGAGGTCTTGAAACAAGAGACCCAGTACTTC. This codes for CASSLDREVLKQETQYF.

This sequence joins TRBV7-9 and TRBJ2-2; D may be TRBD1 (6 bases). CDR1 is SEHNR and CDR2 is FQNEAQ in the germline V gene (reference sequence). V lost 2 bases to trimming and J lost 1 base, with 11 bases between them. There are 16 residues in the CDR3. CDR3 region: CASSLPQGGNTGELFF. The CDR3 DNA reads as TGTGCCAGCAGCTTACCTCAAGGGGGGAACACCGGGGAGCTGTTTTTT.

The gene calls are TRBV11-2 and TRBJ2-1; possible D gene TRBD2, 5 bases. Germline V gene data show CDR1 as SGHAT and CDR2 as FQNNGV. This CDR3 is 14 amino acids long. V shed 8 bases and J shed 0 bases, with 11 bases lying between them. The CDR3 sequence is CASRSDYSYNEQFF. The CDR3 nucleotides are TGTGCCAGCCGCTCAGACTACTCCTACAATGAGCAGTTCTTC.

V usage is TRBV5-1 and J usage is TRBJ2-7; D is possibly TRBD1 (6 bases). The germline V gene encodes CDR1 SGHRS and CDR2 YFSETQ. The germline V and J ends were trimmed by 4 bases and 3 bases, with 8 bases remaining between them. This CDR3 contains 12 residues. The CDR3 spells CASSVQGYEQYF. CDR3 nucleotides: TGCGCCAGCAGCGTACAGGGCTACGAGCAGTACTTC.

The CDR3 spells CSASPPSGGGTQETQYF. For the CDR3, the DNA is TGCAGTGCTAGTCCGCCTAGCGGGGGAGGGACCCAAGAGACCCAGTACTTC. V is TRBV20-1 and J is TRBJ2-5, with 10 nucleotides matching TRBD2. Germline V gene sequence: CDR1 DFQATT, CDR2 SNEGSKA (reference sequence). CDR3 length: 17 amino acids. V lost 3 bases to trimming and J lost 1 base; unmatched junction nucleotides: 11.

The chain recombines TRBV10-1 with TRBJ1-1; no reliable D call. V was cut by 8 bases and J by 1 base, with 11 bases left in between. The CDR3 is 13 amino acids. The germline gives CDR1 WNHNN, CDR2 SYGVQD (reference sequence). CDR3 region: CASGEDTNTEAFF. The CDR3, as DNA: TGCGCCAGCGGCGAAGACACGAACACTGAAGCTTTCTTT.

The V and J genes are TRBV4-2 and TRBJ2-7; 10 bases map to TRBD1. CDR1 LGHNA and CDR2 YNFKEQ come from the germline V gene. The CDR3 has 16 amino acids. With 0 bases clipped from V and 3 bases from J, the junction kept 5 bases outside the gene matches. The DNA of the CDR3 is TGTGCCAGCAGCCAAGAATCAAGGACAGGGGGCTACGAGCAGTACTTC. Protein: CASSQESRTGGYEQYF.